This TCR beta chain was documented in a study of T cells in Graves' hyperthyroidism and ophthalmopathy. The CDR3 is 13 residues long. V was clipped by 5 bases and J by 13 bases; unmatched bases: 8. CDR1 is SEHNR and CDR2 is FQNEAQ in the germline V gene (reference sequence). TCR beta CDR3 regions were amplified from RNA. The HTBI primer set drove a first-round RT-PCR of the TCR CDR3. One entry per CDR3 protein, called by TCRdb with MiXCR from the multiplex PCR reads. The data contain approximately 560,000 distinct CDR3 sequences, 40% to 55% of them singletons. The chain carries TRBV7-9 and TRBJ1-6; 7 bases line up with TRBD1. This sequence was found in a woman in her late teens or twenties with Graves' hyperthyroidism. Sequenced sample: peripheral blood or thyroid tissue (not recorded which). CDR3 nucleotide sequence: TGTGCCAGCAGCCCCTGGACAGGCGAGCCCCTCCACTTT. Translation: CASSPWTGEPLHF. Complete variable domain (other parts from reference TRBV7-9 and TRBJ1-6): DTGVSQNPRHKITKRGQNVTFRCDPISEHNRLYWYRQTLGQGPEFLTYFQNEAQLEKSRLLSDRFSAERPKGSFSTLEIQRTEQGDSAMYLCASSPWTGEPLHFGNGTRLTVT.